This TCR beta chain was found in a study of monozygotic twins with inflammatory bowel disease. Study observations and caveats: Patient-specific immunosuppressive treatments may have made repertoires more variable. IBD patients had lower TCRbeta diversity (inverse Simpson) than healthy co-twins.

Of note for this clonotype: Its antigen is currently unknown.

This CDR3 is 15 amino acids long. Germline loops: CDR1 LGHDT, CDR2 YNNKEL (reference sequence). Across eight separate reactions for each sample, cDNA was made. The UMIs contained a 6-nucleotide sample barcode. They were added by template switching during cDNA synthesis. From the 5' RACE reads, TCRdb lists one entry per CDR3 protein and no DNA. This sample contains approximately 330,000 distinct CDR3 sequences. Sequenced material: blood. The chain carries TRBV3-1 and TRBJ2-7; TCRdb's D gene call, TRBD1, goes unchecked for lack of DNA. The sequence came from a human donor with ulcerative colitis or Crohn's disease, or a healthy co-twin of an affected twin (not recorded which). CDR3 loop: CASSQVSFGGYEQYF.